The 23 T cell receptor beta chains below come from one sample, sequenced in a study of blood T cell repertoires in COVID-19. Profiling relied on immunoSEQ multiplex PCR, and the TCRdb table lists in-frame clones only, not all of them. The repertoire holds tens of thousands of clones, with 80% to 90% as singletons. Sequencing used peripheral blood. These receptor sequences come from a man aged 40-49 years with acute or convalescent COVID-19.

Written as DNA, the CDR3 is TGTGCCAGCAGGGAGGGGCCCCTTTGGGGGACCCAGTACTTC. Encoded protein: CASREGPLWGTQYF. The chain combines TRBV7-2 with TRBJ2-5; TRBD2 is a possible D gene (6 bases). Germline-derived CDR1 and CDR2 are SGHTA and FQGNSA. The CDR3 sequence is 14 residues long. The germline V and J ends were trimmed by 6 bases and 7 bases, with 18 bases remaining between them.

V and J are TRBV12-3 or TRBV12-4 and TRBJ1-2; D unresolved. Trimming pared 7 bases from V and 1 base from J, leaving 10 bases between. The CDR3 is 13 residues long. The CDR3 region is CASTSSRNYGYTF. The DNA for the CDR3 is TGTGCCAGCACCTCCAGTCGTAACTATGGCTACACCTTC.

As to this clone: Sequence at one end of the junction differs from germline and may be a read error. The chain recombines TRBV29-1 with TRBJ1-4, with D possibly being TRBD1 (5 bases). Germline CDR1 is SQVTM and CDR2 is ANQGSEA. This CDR3 spans 13 amino acids. The CDR3 DNA reads as TGCAGCGTTGACCTCGGGACTAAAGAAAAACTGTTTTTT. Translated, it gives CSVDLGTKEKLFF. The variable domain in full, with the rest retrieved from reference TRBV29-1 and TRBJ1-4, is SAVISQKPSRDICQRGTSLTIQCQVDSQVTMMFWYRQQPGQSLTLIATANQGSEATYESGFVIDKFPISRPNLTFSTLTVSNMSPEDSSIYLCSVDLGTKEKLFFGSGTQLSVL.

This clone appeared once. The V gene is TRBV30, the J gene TRBJ1-3, with TRBD1 matching 11 bases. V lost 3 bases and J lost 0; bases outside the gene matches: 10. The CDR3 extends over 18 amino acids. CDR1 and CDR2 (germline): GTSNPN, SVGIG (reference sequence). The CDR3 protein is CAWRLWTGGLVSGNTIYF. The CDR3 region has the DNA TGTGCCTGGAGATTGTGGACAGGGGGCCTAGTCTCTGGAAACACCATATATTTT.

The V and J genes are TRBV29-1 and TRBJ1-1; 8 bases match TRBD1. The V gene's germline CDR1 is SQVTM and CDR2 ANQGSEA. The V and J ends lost 8 bases and 3 bases, in that order; junction bases with no gene match: 8. There are 13 residues in the CDR3. CDR3: CSTRQGRDTEAFF. Written as DNA, the CDR3 is TGCAGCACCCGACAGGGGAGGGACACTGAAGCTTTCTTT.

The chain is built from TRBV6-1 and TRBJ2-5, with unresolved D. The CDR3 totals 14 residues. Germline CDR1 and CDR2: MNHNS and SASEGT. V was trimmed by 2 bases and J by 3 bases, leaving 10 bases between them. The CDR3 spells CASSELAVEETQYF. The CDR3 DNA sequence: TGTGCCAGCAGTGAACTTGCGGTCGAAGAGACCCAGTACTTC.

This clone is a singleton in its sample. The rearrangement joins TRBV4-2 to TRBJ1-1; D uncertain. V lost 3 bases to trimming and J lost 5 bases, with 10 bases between them. The CDR3 covers 13 residues. Germline V CDR1 and CDR2: LGHNA, YNFKEQ. The CDR3 spells CASSHLTATEAFF. In DNA form, the CDR3 reads TGTGCCAGCAGCCATCTCACCGCGACTGAAGCTTTCTTT.

This sequence joins TRBV11-2 and TRBJ1-1; D remains ambiguous. Germline V gene data show CDR1 as SGHAT and CDR2 as FQNNGV. Trimming shortened V by 2 bases and J by 8 bases, and 9 bases separated the two germline ends. This CDR3 is 12 amino acids long. CDR3 bases: TGTGCCAGCAGCTTAACCAGATCCGAAGCTTTCTTT. Its protein product is CASSLTRSEAFF.

The V gene is TRBV7-2, the J gene TRBJ1-2; 10 nucleotides align to TRBD1. This CDR3 is 16 amino acids long. The trim removed 7 bases at V and 2 bases at J, leaving 10 bases unmatched. Germline V gene data show CDR1 as SGHTA and CDR2 as FQGNSA. The CDR3 nucleotides are TGTGCCAGCACCAAGACAGGGGGCATAATGAACTATGGCTACACCTTC. As protein: CASTKTGGIMNYGYTF.

This clone came up once. The rearrangement joins TRBV11-2 to TRBJ1-1; possibly TRBD1 for D (5 bases). Germline CDR1 is SGHAT and CDR2 is FQNNGV. The CDR3 consists of 13 residues. Deletions cut 5 bases from V and 8 bases from J, with 15 bases between. The CDR3 loop reads CASSQDTNREAFF. The CDR3 bases are TGTGCCAGCAGCCAGGACACAAACCGGGAAGCTTTCTTT.

This clone was observed a few times. The chain recombines TRBV19 with TRBJ2-2; TRBD2 is a possible D gene (6 bases). The germline V gene encodes CDR1 LNHDA and CDR2 SQIVND (reference sequence). The CDR3 length is 17 residues. Trimming stripped 2 bases from V and 5 bases from J, with 18 bases between. The CDR3 DNA follows: TGTGCCAGTAGTATAAGAGGCACGGGGGTGGCGACCGGGGAGCTGTTTTTT. This translates into CASSIRGTGVATGELFF.

This sequence joins TRBV5-6 and TRBJ2-2; TRBD1 matches 9 bases. J gave up 6 bases and V 1 base, and 4 bases lay outside the gene matches. Germline V lookup: CDR1 SGHDT, CDR2 YYEEEE. This CDR3 has 15 amino acids. This chain's CDR3 is CASSLRDRVSGELFF. In DNA, the CDR3 is TGTGCCAGCAGCTTGAGGGACAGGGTATCCGGGGAGCTGTTTTTT.

The chain uses TRBV19 and TRBJ1-1; 7 bases fit TRBD1. The V and J ends lost 7 bases and 5 bases, in that order; junction bases with no gene match: 4. Germline V gives CDR1 LNHDA, CDR2 SQIVND (reference sequence). The CDR3 contains 12 residues. CDR3 region: CASNAQGTEAFF. The CDR3 DNA follows: TGTGCCAGTAACGCACAGGGGACTGAAGCTTTCTTT.

This sequence joins TRBV13 and TRBJ2-1; 7 nucleotides agree with TRBD1. V lost 5 bases and J lost 5; bases outside the gene matches: 9. The CDR3 covers 15 residues. Per the germline V gene, CDR1 is PRHDT and CDR2 is FYEKMQ (reference sequence). The CDR3, as DNA: TGTGCCAGCAGCCCCCCGGGACAGATTAACAATGAGCAGTTCTTC. Its protein product is CASSPPGQINNEQFF.

The rearrangement joins TRBV6-4 to TRBJ2-1, with a possible D match to TRBD2 (5 bases). Trimming removed 5 bases from V and 10 bases from J, with 18 bases in between. The CDR3 is made up of 14 amino acids. Germline V gives CDR1 MRHNA, CDR2 SNTAGT. The CDR3 spells CASSYRPRSGEQFF. The CDR3 DNA follows: TGTGCCAGCAGTTACCGCCCCAGGTCGGGGGAGCAGTTCTTC.

V gene TRBV6-1 combines with J gene TRBJ1-3; no reliable D call. The V end lost 1 base, the J end lost 4 bases, and 11 bases lay between the germline ends. Germline V gives CDR1 MNHNS, CDR2 SASEGT. The CDR3 contains 15 residues. The CDR3 region is CASSEELGSGNTIYF. The CDR3 DNA follows: TGTGCCAGCAGTGAAGAACTAGGGTCAGGAAACACCATATATTTT.

The rearrangement joins TRBV25-1 to TRBJ2-5; 7 nucleotides align to TRBD2. Germline V gene lookup returns CDR1 MGHDK and CDR2 SYGVNS. The CDR3 consists of 14 residues. Trimming removed 10 bases from V and 0 bases from J; junction bases left unmatched: 8. CDR3 residues: CATGWGGNQETQYF. CDR3 in DNA: TGTGCCACCGGGTGGGGAGGGAACCAAGAGACCCAGTACTTC. Looking up the rest from reference TRBV25-1 and TRBJ2-5 gives the full variable domain: EADIYQTPRYLVIGTGKKITLECSQTMGHDKMYWYQQDPGMELHLIHYSYGVNSTEKGDLSSESTVSRIRTEHFPLTLESARPSHTSQYLCATGWGGNQETQYFGPGTRLLVL.

This chain uses TRBV29-1 with TRBJ2-7; 11 bases are shared with TRBD1. This CDR3 is 14 amino acids long. V dropped 4 bases and J dropped 4; count of bases not matched to a gene: 6. Germline CDR1 reads SQVTM; CDR2 reads ANQGSEA. CDR3 loop: CSVVDRGLEYEQYF. The CDR3 region has the DNA TGCAGCGTTGTGGACAGGGGGCTTGAGTACGAGCAGTACTTC.

This clone showed up just once. This sequence joins TRBV6-6 and TRBJ2-3; maybe TRBD1 (5 bases). The CDR3 sequence is 15 residues long. V lost 0 bases to trimming and J lost 5 bases, with 12 bases between them. The germline gives CDR1 MNHNY, CDR2 SVGAGI (reference sequence). CDR3 coding DNA: TGTGCCAGCAGTTACTCGAGGTTGGGGCAAGATACGCAGTATTTT. Its translation is CASSYSRLGQDTQYF.

This chain joins TRBV25-1 and TRBJ1-1; no clear D. The CDR3 runs to 14 residues. V lost 4 bases and J lost 6, with 15 bases in between. Germline lookup yields CDR1 MGHDK and CDR2 SYGVNS. In nucleotides, the CDR3 is TGTGCCAGCAGTGGGCAGGTCCTTTCTTCTGAAGCTTTCTTT. This gives the protein CASSGQVLSSEAFF.

The rearrangement uses TRBV4-1 and TRBJ2-2; 7 bases line up with TRBD2. CDR3 length: 14 amino acids. The ends lost 4 bases at V and 8 bases at J; junction bases unmatched: 7. Germline lookup yields CDR1 MGHRA and CDR2 YSYEKL. The CDR3 loop is CASSRSRREGELFF. The CDR3, as DNA: TGCGCCAGCAGCCGCTCCCGGCGGGAGGGGGAGCTGTTTTTT.

This clone was counted a few times. This chain connects TRBV5-1 to TRBJ1-1, with D unclear. Trimming left V 7 bases short and J 0 bases short, with 16 bases between. The V gene's germline CDR1 is SGHRS and CDR2 YFSETQ. The CDR3 spans 15 residues. The CDR3 bases are TGCGCCAGCGGTCGGTCTGGGCAGCTGAACACTGAAGCTTTCTTT. This sequence encodes CASGRSGQLNTEAFF.

The chain carries TRBV5-1 and TRBJ1-1; D uncertain. V was cut by 5 bases and J by 3 bases, with 11 bases left in between. Germline CDR1 SGHRS, CDR2 YFSETQ. This CDR3 has 13 amino acids. The CDR3 nucleotides read TGCGCCAGCAGGAGGGTCGCGCACACTGAAGCTTTCTTT. It is translated as CASRRVAHTEAFF.